Below are 21 T cell receptor beta chains sequenced from a single sample in a study of cytomegalovirus exposure and HLA in healthy donors. The PCR employed 60 Vbeta primers together with 13 Jbeta primers. Sequenced by immunoSEQ multiplex PCR; TCRdb stores in-frame clones only, minus some. The sample holds more than 100,000 clones, around three fifths seen once. Sequences were obtained from PBMCs. All receptors derive from a woman in her forties in good health and CMV-seronegative.

In this sample, this clone turned up a few times. This sequence joins TRBV5-4 and TRBJ1-2; D is possibly TRBD1 (6 bases). The V gene's germline CDR1 is SGHNT and CDR2 YYREEE (reference sequence). V lost 4 bases to trimming and J lost 4 bases, with 29 bases between them. This CDR3 is built from 19 residues. In DNA, the CDR3 is TGTGCCAGCAGCCTGTGGGGGCTTGCATTTTGGGGGCGCAGCTATGGCTACACCTTC. It translates to CASSLWGLAFWGRSYGYTF.

The chain is built from TRBV18 and TRBJ1-5; TRBD1 is a possible D gene (6 bases). Germline V gene lookup returns CDR1 KGHSH and CDR2 LQKENI. Trimming stripped 3 bases from V and 3 bases from J, with 9 bases between. The CDR3 is 14 amino acids. The CDR3 loop is CASSPSGANQPQHF. CDR3 in DNA: TGTGCCAGCTCACCGTCAGGGGCCAATCAGCCCCAGCATTTT. Full variable domain (rest looked up from reference TRBV18 and TRBJ1-5): NAGVMQNPRHLVRRRGQEARLRCSPMKGHSHVYWYRQLPEEGLKFMVYLQKENIIDESGMPKERFSAEFPKEGPSILRIQQVVRGDSAAYFCASSPSGANQPQHFGDGTRLSIL.

The chain links TRBV5-4 to TRBJ2-7; TRBD1 agrees at 9 bases. V dropped 3 bases and J dropped 3; count of bases not matched to a gene: 7. The CDR3 consists of 15 residues. Germline V gives CDR1 SGHNT, CDR2 YYREEE (reference sequence). The CDR3 sequence is CASSSGQGFNYEQYF. Here the CDR3 DNA reads TGTGCCAGCAGCTCGGGACAGGGCTTCAACTACGAGCAGTACTTC.

The V call is TRBV28, the J call TRBJ2-7; D is possibly TRBD1 (5 bases). Germline V lookup: CDR1 MDHEN, CDR2 SYDVKM. The CDR3 spans 15 residues. Between the trimmed V and J ends, which lost 4 bases and 1 base, there was a span of 14 bases. CDR3 coding DNA: TGTGCCAGCAGTTCAGGGTCAGAACGGTCCTACGAGCAGTACTTC. Residues: CASSSGSERSYEQYF.

Notes on this clone: Other DNA sequences of this sample code for an identical CDR3. The V call is TRBV2, the J call TRBJ1-1, with D possibly matching TRBD1 (5 bases). Germline V gives CDR1 SNHLY, CDR2 FYNNEI. V lost 4 bases and J 4 bases, leaving 7 bases between the germline ends. CDR3 size: 12 residues. The CDR3 is CASSVRGTEAFF. CDR3 nucleotides: TGTGCCAGCAGTGTAAGGGGCACTGAAGCTTTCTTT.

V gene TRBV5-1 combines with J gene TRBJ2-7, with TRBD1 matching 9 bases. Germline trimming cut 0 bases from V and 3 bases from J; bases unmatched to any gene: 4. The germline CDR1 and CDR2 sequences are SGHRS and YFSETQ. CDR3 length equals 15 residues. The CDR3 is CASSLGTGEGYEQYF. The CDR3 DNA is TGCGCCAGCAGCTTGGGGACAGGGGAGGGCTACGAGCAGTACTTC.

The CDR3 loop reads CASSQDGTGNSPLHF. The CDR3 DNA reads as TGTGCCAGCAGCCAAGATGGGACAGGGAATTCACCCCTCCACTTT. The chain couples TRBV4-2 to TRBJ1-6; 9 bases match TRBD1. There are 15 residues in the CDR3. Trimming removed 0 bases from V and 7 bases from J; junction bases left unmatched: 1. Germline CDR1 LGHNA, CDR2 YNFKEQ.

This clone was counted a few times. V usage is TRBV5-4 and J usage is TRBJ1-2; no definite D call. Per the germline V gene, CDR1 is SGHNT and CDR2 is YYREEE (reference sequence). V lost 2 bases to trimming and J lost 2 bases, with 7 bases between them. The CDR3 is 13 amino acids. The CDR3 region has the DNA TGTGCCAGCAGCTTCCCGGGGAACTATGGCTACACCTTC. Amino acid sequence: CASSFPGNYGYTF. Full variable domain (remainder filled in from reference TRBV5-4 and TRBJ1-2): ETGVTQSPTHLIKTRGQQVTLRCSSQSGHNTVSWYQQALGQGPQFIFQYYREEENGRGNFPPRFSGLQFPNYSSELNVNALELDDSALYLCASSFPGNYGYTFGSGTRLTVV.

This clone has just a few counts. This chain links TRBV9 with TRBJ2-5; D is unclear. V lost 2 bases and J lost 4, with 15 bases in between. Germline CDR1 is SGDLS and CDR2 is YYNGEE. CDR3 length equals 15 residues. In DNA, the CDR3 is TGTGCCAGCAGCGTTACGACGGAGTCTAGAGAGACCCAGTACTTC. This gives the protein CASSVTTESRETQYF.

V is TRBV2 and J is TRBJ2-7; TRBD2 matches 9 bases. CDR3 size: 15 residues. The ends lost 7 bases at V and 0 bases at J; junction bases unmatched: 7. The germline CDR1 and CDR2 sequences are SNHLY and FYNNEI. CDR3 in DNA: TGTGCCAGCACCGGGGGACTAGCCCCCTCCTACGAGCAGTACTTC. Amino acid sequence: CASTGGLAPSYEQYF.

The rearrangement links TRBV29-1 to TRBJ1-1; D is possibly TRBD1 (5 bases). The CDR3 is 14 residues long. The germline gives CDR1 SQVTM, CDR2 ANQGSEA. Trimming cost V 7 bases and J 0 bases, with 15 bases left between them. The CDR3 DNA reads TGCAGCGCCCGGCGGGGCAGCTTGAACACTGAAGCTTTCTTT. Amino acids: CSARRGSLNTEAFF.

The V call is TRBV6-5, the J call TRBJ1-5; D is perhaps TRBD1 (6 bases). Between the trimmed V and J ends, which lost 9 bases and 4 bases, there was a span of 13 bases. The CDR3 length is 13 residues. Germline-derived CDR1 and CDR2 are MNHEY and SVGAGI. CDR3 sequence: CASQAGANQPQHF. DNA for the CDR3: TGTGCCAGTCAGGCGGGGGCGAATCAGCCCCAGCATTTT.

The chain employs TRBV27 and TRBJ2-7; maybe TRBD2 (6 bases). The CDR3 runs 12 residues. CDR1 and CDR2 from the germline V gene are MNHEY and SMNVEV (reference sequence). V gave up 8 bases and J gave up 8 bases, with 16 bases separating them. The CDR3 reads CASRDSEIKQYF. CDR3 DNA sequence: TGTGCCAGCCGGGACTCTGAAATTAAGCAGTACTTC.

V usage is TRBV2 and J usage is TRBJ2-2, with 8 bases identical to TRBD1. The CDR3 totals 16 residues. CDR1 and CDR2 from the germline V gene are SNHLY and FYNNEI. V gave up 6 bases and J gave up 1 base; unmatched junction bases: 7. CDR3 sequence reads: CASSAKTGVNTGELFF. CDR3 DNA sequence: TGTGCCAGCAGCGCTAAGACAGGGGTGAACACCGGGGAGCTGTTTTTT.

This clone turned up a few times. The gene calls are TRBV29-1 and TRBJ2-1, with D possibly TRBD2 on 5 matching bases. Germline V gene lookup returns CDR1 SQVTM and CDR2 ANQGSEA. Trimming took 7 bases from V and 6 from J, leaving 19 bases between them. This CDR3 comprises 14 residues. The CDR3, as DNA: TGCAGCGCCCTGGTGAGGGCCGCCGGCAATGAGCAGTTCTTC. Protein product: CSALVRAAGNEQFF.

V gene TRBV28 combines with J gene TRBJ2-2; 7 bases agree with TRBD2. V was clipped by 10 bases and J by 1 base; unmatched bases: 6. Germline CDR1 and CDR2: MDHEN and SYDVKM. The CDR3 is made up of 14 amino acids. The CDR3 here is CATLGGMNTGELFF. The CDR3 nucleotides are TGTGCCACCCTCGGGGGGATGAACACCGGGGAGCTGTTTTTT.

The chain links TRBV5-1 to TRBJ1-2, with 8 positions matching TRBD1. The length of the CDR3 is 14 residues. Per the germline V gene, CDR1 is SGHRS and CDR2 is YFSETQ. With V trimmed by 4 bases and J by 3 bases, 5 bases remained unmatched. As DNA, the CDR3 is TGCGCCAGCAGCCCCCTACAGGGGGACTATGGCTACACCTTC. This codes for CASSPLQGDYGYTF.

A word on this clone: A read error may account for a junction end that differs from germline. This chain joins TRBV4-1 and TRBJ1-2; D not resolved. The V gene's germline CDR1 is MGHRA and CDR2 YSYEKL. The CDR3 totals 15 residues. For the CDR3, the DNA is TGCGCCAGCAGCCAGCCCACCGGGTTCCACTATGGCTACACTTTC. Amino acids: CASSQPTGFHYGYTF.

The CDR3 spells CASSLGYQPQHF. CDR3 bases: TGTGCCAGCAGCCTCGGGTATCAGCCCCAGCATTTT. The chain uses TRBV28 and TRBJ1-5; D unresolved. The CDR3 covers 12 residues. Looked up from germline, CDR1 is MDHEN and CDR2 is SYDVKM. V gave up 6 bases and J gave up 5 bases, with 8 bases separating them.

This clone was detected once. The rearrangement links TRBV5-1 to TRBJ2-2; D may be TRBD2 (5 bases). Germline CDR1 reads SGHRS; CDR2 reads YFSETQ. V lost 6 bases and J 6 bases, leaving 18 bases between the germline ends. CDR3 length: 15 amino acids. CDR3 sequence: CASTPREGWSGELFF. For the CDR3, the DNA is TGCGCCAGCACCCCCCGAGAGGGTTGGTCCGGGGAGCTGTTTTTT.

This sequence joins TRBV6-1 and TRBJ2-7; D is possibly TRBD2 (5 bases). CDR1 and CDR2 from the germline V gene are MNHNS and SASEGT. With 6 bases removed from V and 1 base from J, the gap between germline ends came to 13 bases. CDR3 size: 14 residues. The CDR3 sequence: CASRYYGVSYEQYF. CDR3 nucleotide sequence: TGTGCCAGCAGGTACTACGGGGTTTCCTACGAGCAGTACTTC.